This TCR beta chain was identified in a study of molecular identifiers for immune sequencing clone quantification. This clonotype was counted ten times or more. TCRdb reanalysed the PCR reads using MiXCR and keeps one entry per CDR3 protein. The sample contains just under 65,000 distinct CDR3 sequences, less than 20% of which appear only once. Trimming removed 2 bases from V and 7 bases from J; junction bases left unmatched: 14. CDR3 size: 15 residues. The germline CDR1 and CDR2 sequences are DFQATT and SNEGSKA (reference sequence). Using a CD8+CD4-CCR7+CD45RA+ phenotype, naive CD8 T cells were sorted.

The clonotype was recovered from a human donor in good health. Some libraries in this study had Jurkat cell RNA spiked in. V usage is TRBV20-1 and J usage is TRBJ2-7; 7 bases match TRBD2. The specimen sequenced was naive CD8+ T cells from blood, with Jurkat cell RNA spiked in. The subset denotes: FACS-sorted CD8+CD4-CCR7+CD45RA+ naive T cells. The CDR3 sequence: CSARFLTRGVGEQYF. The CDR3 coding sequence is TGCAGTGCTAGATTCTTGACACGGGGGGTGGGGGAGCAGTACTTC.